This entry lists 12 T cell receptor beta chains sequenced from one sample in a study of cytomegalovirus exposure and HLA in healthy donors. PCR employed 60 Vbeta and 13 Jbeta primers. Here immunoSEQ multiplex PCR was the method, and the copy in TCRdb shows in-frame clones only, minus some. The sample contains 95,000 to 100,000 clones, less than 80% of which appear only once. The source material was PBMCs. These receptors all come from a man aged 35 to 55 in good health and CMV-seronegative.

The table lists this clone with a few counts. CDR3 in DNA: TGTGCCAGCAGTTGGCTTGGGACTGCCTCCGGCTACGAGCAGTACTTC. Translated: CASSWLGTASGYEQYF. The J gene is TRBJ2-7, the V gene TRBV27, with D possibly matching TRBD2 (6 bases). The germline V gene has CDR1 MNHEY and CDR2 SMNVEV (reference sequence). V lost 4 bases to trimming and J lost 3 bases, with 19 bases between them. The CDR3 has 16 amino acids.

The rearrangement links TRBV19 to TRBJ1-1, with D maybe TRBD1 (5 bases). The CDR3 sequence is 16 residues long. V was trimmed by 5 bases and J by 4 bases, leaving 20 bases between them. The germline V gene has CDR1 LNHDA and CDR2 SQIVND (reference sequence). The CDR3 loop reads CASSFRDGRGSTEAFF. CDR3 in DNA: TGTGCCAGTAGTTTTCGGGACGGCCGGGGGAGCACTGAAGCTTTCTTT.

V usage is TRBV6-1 and J usage is TRBJ2-3; 7 bases align to TRBD2. This CDR3 contains 16 residues. Looked up from germline, CDR1 is MNHNS and CDR2 is SASEGT. Trimming cost V 3 bases and J 4 bases; bases outside gene matches: 10. The CDR3 bases are TGTGCCAGCAGTGACGGAGCGGGGCAGGGACCAGATACGCAGTATTTT. This encodes CASSDGAGQGPDTQYF.

This clone was seen only a few times. The chain joins TRBV7-9 to TRBJ2-2, with D possibly TRBD2 on 7 matching bases. Germline-derived CDR1 and CDR2 are SEHNR and FQNEAQ (reference sequence). V lost 4 bases and J lost 0, with 12 bases in between. The CDR3 loop spans 16 amino acids. CDR3 in DNA: TGTGCCAGCAGCTCCCCGGGGGGCCCGAACACCGGGGAGCTGTTTTTT. Encoded protein: CASSSPGGPNTGELFF.

This chain connects TRBV28 to TRBJ2-2; 11 bases match TRBD1. This CDR3 region has 17 residues. After removal of 6 bases from V and 4 bases from J, the junction contained 10 bases not matched to a gene. Per germline, CDR1 MDHEN and CDR2 SYDVKM. CDR3 residues: CASSPLGTGGGTGELFF. CDR3 sequence (DNA): TGTGCCAGCAGCCCTTTGGGGACAGGGGGAGGCACCGGGGAGCTGTTTTTT.

V gene TRBV5-4 combines with J gene TRBJ2-2, with 7 positions matching TRBD1. Germline CDR1 is SGHNT and CDR2 is YYREEE (reference sequence). The V segment lost 1 base and the J segment 4 bases; nucleotides outside the gene matches: 4. The CDR3 length is 15 residues. CDR3 residues: CASSLSSGGTGELFF. The CDR3 DNA reads as TGTGCCAGCAGCTTGTCATCAGGGGGCACCGGGGAGCTGTTTTTT.

This clone appeared a single time. The chain employs TRBV4-1 and TRBJ2-1, with D possibly matching TRBD2 (6 bases). V dropped 4 bases and J dropped 4 bases, with 17 bases sitting between them. CDR3 length: 16 amino acids. The germline V gene encodes CDR1 MGHRA and CDR2 YSYEKL. The CDR3 sequence is CASSRPSAGEYNEQFF. The CDR3 region has the DNA TGCGCCAGCAGCCGACCCTCAGCGGGTGAATACAATGAGCAGTTCTTC.

The chain couples TRBV12-5 to TRBJ2-1; D may be TRBD1 (6 bases). Germline V gives CDR1 LGHNT, CDR2 FRNRAP. V lost 0 bases to trimming and J lost 0 bases, with 15 bases between them. The CDR3 is 18 amino acids. CDR3 residues: CASGLVLGQGSSYNEQFF. The CDR3 DNA reads as TGTGCTAGTGGTTTGGTACTCGGGCAGGGGAGCTCCTACAATGAGCAGTTCTTC.

The CDR3 reads CASSQGGTGVGGELFF. The CDR3, as DNA: TGTGCCAGCAGCCAGGGGGGGACAGGGGTTGGCGGGGAGCTGTTTTTT. The chain has TRBV7-2 and TRBJ2-2; 10 nucleotides agree with TRBD1. Unmatched junction bases numbered 10, after V lost 5 bases and J lost 7 bases. The CDR3 contains 16 residues. The germline V gene encodes CDR1 SGHTA and CDR2 FQGNSA.

V and J are TRBV4-3 and TRBJ2-3; possibly TRBD2 for D (5 bases). V was shortened by 1 base and J by 4 bases, with 12 bases between the two germline ends. CDR3 length: 15 amino acids. The germline CDR1 and CDR2 sequences are LGHNA and YSLEER. The CDR3 protein is CASSQVLAWSDTQYF. The CDR3, as DNA: TGCGCCAGCAGCCAAGTATTAGCGTGGTCAGATACGCAGTATTTT.

This chain connects TRBV9 to TRBJ2-2; 11 bases fit TRBD1. V gave up 6 bases and J gave up 3 bases; unmatched junction bases: 4. This CDR3 comprises 15 residues. From germline, CDR1 is SGDLS and CDR2 YYNGEE. The CDR3 here is CASTRTGGYTGELFF. DNA for the CDR3: TGTGCCAGCACCCGGACAGGGGGCTACACCGGGGAGCTGTTTTTT.

The chain is built from TRBV19 and TRBJ2-7; D perhaps matches TRBD1 (6 bases). Germline CDR1 and CDR2: LNHDA and SQIVND (reference sequence). The V gene lost 5 bases and the J gene lost 3 bases, with 11 bases spanning the gap. The CDR3 has 13 amino acids. CDR3 DNA: TGTGCCAGTAGTCAACAGGGAAGCTACGAGCAGTACTTC. It encodes CASSQQGSYEQYF.